This TCR beta chain was sequenced for a study of Ad26.COV2.S vaccination and SARS-CoV-2 variants. At the level of the study: The donor was enrolled in the Ad26.COV2.S arm of the COV1001 trial.

Treatment described: some 20 received Ad26.COV2.S at low or high dose, single or two shots; several received placebo; per-sample allocation not given. Samples were taken on day 63 after the first vaccine or placebo injection. A Boston donor was an adult aged 18-55 years. Participants' vaccine, an Ad26 vector, delivered Wuhan-strain SARS-CoV-2 spike. CDR1 is SGHDN and CDR2 is FVKESK in the germline V gene. V trimming: 5 bases; J trimming: 1 base; junction bases outside the gene matches: 5. CDR3 length: 15 amino acids. Here immunoSEQ multiplex PCR was the method, and the copy in TCRdb shows in-frame clones only, minus some. The table records about 350,000 clones, about 85% of them present only once. In this sample, this clone turned up once. Its antigen is not identified. General study findings and limits: Possible underestimation of total T cell responses by the TCR breadth and depth analyses was noted.

The rearrangement links TRBV14 to TRBJ2-4; 7 positions match TRBD1. Sequenced material: peripheral blood, taken in a trial of Ad26.COV2.S vaccine versus placebo. The source of this sequence is a person between 18 and 60 years old who received the Ad26.COV2.S COVID-19 vaccine or a placebo. CDR3 sequence (DNA): TGTGCCAGCAGCGCCTTGACAGGGGCCAAAAACATTCAGTACTTC. Protein product: CASSALTGAKNIQYF.